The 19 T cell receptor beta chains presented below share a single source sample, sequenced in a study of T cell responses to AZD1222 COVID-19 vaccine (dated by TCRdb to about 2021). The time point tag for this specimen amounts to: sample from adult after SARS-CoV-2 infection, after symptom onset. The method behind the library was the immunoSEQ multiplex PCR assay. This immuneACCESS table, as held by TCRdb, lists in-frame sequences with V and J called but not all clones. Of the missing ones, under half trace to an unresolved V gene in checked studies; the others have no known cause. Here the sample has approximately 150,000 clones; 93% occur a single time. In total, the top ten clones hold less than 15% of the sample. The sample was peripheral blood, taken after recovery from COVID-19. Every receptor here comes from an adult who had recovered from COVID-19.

The CDR3 loop is CASSHGAPGELFF. Written as DNA, the CDR3 is TGCGCCAGCAGCCACGGGGCCCCCGGGGAGCTGTTTTTT. The rearrangement joins TRBV4-1 to TRBJ2-2; D may be TRBD1 or TRBD2 (5 bases each). Germline V gene sequence: CDR1 MGHRA, CDR2 YSYEKL. V shed 3 bases and J shed 6 bases, with 8 bases lying between them. The CDR3 length is 13 residues.

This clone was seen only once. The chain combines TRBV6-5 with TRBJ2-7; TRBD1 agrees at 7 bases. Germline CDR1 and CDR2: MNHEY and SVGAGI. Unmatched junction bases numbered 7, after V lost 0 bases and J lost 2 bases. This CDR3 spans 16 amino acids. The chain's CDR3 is CASSYSGQRHAYEQYF. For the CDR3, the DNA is TGTGCCAGCAGTTACTCGGGACAGAGACACGCCTACGAGCAGTACTTC.

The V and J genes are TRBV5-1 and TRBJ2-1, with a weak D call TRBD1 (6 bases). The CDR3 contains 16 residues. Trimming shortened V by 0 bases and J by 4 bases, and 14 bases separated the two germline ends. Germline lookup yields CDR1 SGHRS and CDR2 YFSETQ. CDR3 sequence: CASSLEGGGVYNEQFF. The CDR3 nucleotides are TGCGCCAGCAGCTTGGAAGGGGGTGGGGTTTACAATGAGCAGTTCTTC.

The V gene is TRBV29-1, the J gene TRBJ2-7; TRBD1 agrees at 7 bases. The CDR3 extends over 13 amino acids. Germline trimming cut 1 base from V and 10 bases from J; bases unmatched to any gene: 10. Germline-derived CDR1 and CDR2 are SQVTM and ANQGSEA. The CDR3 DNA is TGCAGCGTTGAAGGGGACAGCTCTACGAGTCAGTACTTC. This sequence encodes CSVEGDSSTSQYF.

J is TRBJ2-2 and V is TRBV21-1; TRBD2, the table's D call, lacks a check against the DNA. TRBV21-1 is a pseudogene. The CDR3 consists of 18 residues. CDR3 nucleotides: TGTGCCAGCAGCAAAGGGTCCTTAGCGGGAGAAGCGGGCGGGGAGCTGTTTTTT. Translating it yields CASSKGSLAGEAGGELFF.

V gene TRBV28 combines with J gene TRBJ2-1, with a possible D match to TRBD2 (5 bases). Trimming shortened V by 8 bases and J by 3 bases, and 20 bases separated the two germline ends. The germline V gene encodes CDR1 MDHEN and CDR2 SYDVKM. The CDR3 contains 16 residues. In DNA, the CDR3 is TGTGCCAGCCCGACTGGATCGGGGAACCGCTACAATGAGCAGTTCTTC. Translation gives CASPTGSGNRYNEQFF.

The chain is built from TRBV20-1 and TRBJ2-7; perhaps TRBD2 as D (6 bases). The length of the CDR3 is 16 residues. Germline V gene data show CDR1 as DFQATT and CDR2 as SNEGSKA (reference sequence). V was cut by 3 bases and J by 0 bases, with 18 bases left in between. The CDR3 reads CSASTRYGLSSYEQYF. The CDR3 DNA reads TGCAGTGCTAGTACTCGTTACGGACTAAGCTCCTACGAGCAGTACTTC.

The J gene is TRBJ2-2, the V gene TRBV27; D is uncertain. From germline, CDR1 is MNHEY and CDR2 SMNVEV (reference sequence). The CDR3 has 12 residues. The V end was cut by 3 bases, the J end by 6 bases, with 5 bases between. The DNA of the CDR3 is TGTGCCAGCAGTTTTCCTTCCGGGGAGCTGTTTTTT. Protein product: CASSFPSGELFF.

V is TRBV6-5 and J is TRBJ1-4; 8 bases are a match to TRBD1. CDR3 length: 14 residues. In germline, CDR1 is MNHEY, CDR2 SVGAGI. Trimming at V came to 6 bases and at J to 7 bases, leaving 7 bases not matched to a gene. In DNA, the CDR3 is TGTGCCAGCAGGAGGGCAGGGGGCGGTGAAAAACTGTTTTTT. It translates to CASRRAGGGEKLFF.

The CDR3 loop is CASSVGGTNTGELFF. The CDR3 region has the DNA TGTGCCAGCAGCGTCGGGGGGACGAACACCGGGGAGCTGTTTTTT. The V call is TRBV6-6, the J call TRBJ2-2, with 7 bases that match TRBD2. Per the germline V gene, CDR1 is MNHNY and CDR2 is SVGAGI (reference sequence). V lost 6 bases and J lost 0; bases outside the gene matches: 4. This CDR3 contains 15 residues.

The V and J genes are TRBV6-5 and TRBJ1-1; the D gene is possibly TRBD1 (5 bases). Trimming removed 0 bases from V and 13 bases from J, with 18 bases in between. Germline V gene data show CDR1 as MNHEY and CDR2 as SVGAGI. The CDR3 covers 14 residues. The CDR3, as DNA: TGTGCCAGCAGTTACTCGTCCCAGGACGCGGGGGTTTTCTTT. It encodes CASSYSSQDAGVFF.

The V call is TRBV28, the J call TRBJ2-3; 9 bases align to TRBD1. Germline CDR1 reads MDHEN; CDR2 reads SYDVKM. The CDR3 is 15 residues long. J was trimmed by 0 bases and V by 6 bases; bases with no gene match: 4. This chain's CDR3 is CASREQGASTDTQYF. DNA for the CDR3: TGTGCCAGCAGGGAACAGGGGGCTAGCACAGATACGCAGTATTTT. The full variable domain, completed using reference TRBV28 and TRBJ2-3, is DVKVTQSSRYLVKRTGEKVFLECVQDMDHENMFWYRQDPGLGLRLIYFSYDVKMKEKGDIPEGYSVSREKKERFSLILESASTNQTSMYLCASREQGASTDTQYFGPGTRLTVL.

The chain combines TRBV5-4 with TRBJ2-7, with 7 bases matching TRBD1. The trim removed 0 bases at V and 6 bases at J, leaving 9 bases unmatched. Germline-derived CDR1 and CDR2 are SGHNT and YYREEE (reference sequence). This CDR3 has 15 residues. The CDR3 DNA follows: TGTGCCAGCAGCTTGGAAGCCGGGACAGCCCGCGAGCAGTACTTC. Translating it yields CASSLEAGTAREQYF.

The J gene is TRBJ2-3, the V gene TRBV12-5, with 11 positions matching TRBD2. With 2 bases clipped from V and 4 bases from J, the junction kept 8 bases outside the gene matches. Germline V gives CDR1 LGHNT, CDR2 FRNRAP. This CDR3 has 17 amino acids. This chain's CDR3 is CASGLLLAGGTPDTQYF. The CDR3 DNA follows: TGTGCTAGTGGTTTGCTGCTAGCGGGAGGTACACCAGATACGCAGTATTTT.

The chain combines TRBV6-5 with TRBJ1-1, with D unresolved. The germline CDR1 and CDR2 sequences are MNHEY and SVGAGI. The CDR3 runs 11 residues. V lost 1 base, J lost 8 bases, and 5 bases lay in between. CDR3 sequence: CASSYFREAFF. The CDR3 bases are TGTGCCAGCAGTTACTTCAGAGAAGCTTTCTTT.

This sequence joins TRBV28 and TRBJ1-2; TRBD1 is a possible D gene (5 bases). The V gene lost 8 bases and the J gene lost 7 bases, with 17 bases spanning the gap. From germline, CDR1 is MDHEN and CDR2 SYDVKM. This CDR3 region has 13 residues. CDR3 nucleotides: TGTGCCAGCTTACTCGGGACGGAGGTTGGCTACACCTTC. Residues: CASLLGTEVGYTF.

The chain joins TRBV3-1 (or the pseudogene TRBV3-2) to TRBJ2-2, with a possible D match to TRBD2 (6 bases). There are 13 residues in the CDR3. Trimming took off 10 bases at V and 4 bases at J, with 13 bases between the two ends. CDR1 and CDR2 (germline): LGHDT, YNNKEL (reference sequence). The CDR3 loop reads CATNQGLTGELFF. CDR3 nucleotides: TGTGCCACCAACCAGGGACTCACCGGGGAGCTGTTTTTT.

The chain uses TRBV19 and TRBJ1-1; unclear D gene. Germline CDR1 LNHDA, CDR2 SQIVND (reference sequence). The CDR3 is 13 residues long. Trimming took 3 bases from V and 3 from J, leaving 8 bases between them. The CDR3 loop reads CASSMWVDTEAFF. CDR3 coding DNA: TGTGCCAGTAGTATGTGGGTGGACACTGAAGCTTTCTTT.

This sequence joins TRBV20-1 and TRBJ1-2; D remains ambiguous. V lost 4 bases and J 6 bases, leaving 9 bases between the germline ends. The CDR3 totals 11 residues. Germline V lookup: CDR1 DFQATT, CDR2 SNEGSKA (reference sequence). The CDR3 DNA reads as TGCAGTGCTAAAACAGAAGATGGCTACACCTTC. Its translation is CSAKTEDGYTF.